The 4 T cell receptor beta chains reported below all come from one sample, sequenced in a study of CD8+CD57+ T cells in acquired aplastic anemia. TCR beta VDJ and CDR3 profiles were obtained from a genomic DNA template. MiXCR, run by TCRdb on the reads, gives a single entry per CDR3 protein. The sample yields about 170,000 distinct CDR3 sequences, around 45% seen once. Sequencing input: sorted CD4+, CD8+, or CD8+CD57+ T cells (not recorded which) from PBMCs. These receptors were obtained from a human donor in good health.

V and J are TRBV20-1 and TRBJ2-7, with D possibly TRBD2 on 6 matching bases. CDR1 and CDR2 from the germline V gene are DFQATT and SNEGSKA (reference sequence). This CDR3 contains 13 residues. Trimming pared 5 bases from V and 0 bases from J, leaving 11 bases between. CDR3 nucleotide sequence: TGCAGTGCTTCCGGGACTGGCTCCTACGAGCAGTACTTC. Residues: CSASGTGSYEQYF.

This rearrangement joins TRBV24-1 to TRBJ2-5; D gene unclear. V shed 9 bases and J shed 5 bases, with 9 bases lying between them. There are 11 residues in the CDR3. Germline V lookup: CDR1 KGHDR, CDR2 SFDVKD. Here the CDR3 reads CATPTFETQYF. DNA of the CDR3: TGTGCCACCCCTACGTTTGAGACCCAGTACTTC.

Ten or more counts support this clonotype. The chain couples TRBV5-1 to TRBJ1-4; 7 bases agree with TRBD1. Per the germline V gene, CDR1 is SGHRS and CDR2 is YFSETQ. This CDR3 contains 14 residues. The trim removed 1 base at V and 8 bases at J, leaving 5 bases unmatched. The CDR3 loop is CASSLITGDEKLFF. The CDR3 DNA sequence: TGCGCCAGCAGCTTGATAACAGGGGACGAAAAACTGTTTTTT. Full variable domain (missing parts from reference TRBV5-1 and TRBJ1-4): KAGVTQTPRYLIKTRGQQVTLSCSPISGHRSVSWYQQTPGQGLQFLFEYFSETQRNKGNFPGRFSGRQFSNSRSEMNVSTLELGDSALYLCASSLITGDEKLFFGSGTQLSVL.

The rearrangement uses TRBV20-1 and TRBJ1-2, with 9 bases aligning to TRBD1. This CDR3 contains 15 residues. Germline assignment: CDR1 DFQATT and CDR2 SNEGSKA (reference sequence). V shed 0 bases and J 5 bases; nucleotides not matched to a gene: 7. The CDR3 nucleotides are TGCAGTGCTAGAGATGACAGGGGGTCTCGGTATGGCTACACCTTC. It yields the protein CSARDDRGSRYGYTF.